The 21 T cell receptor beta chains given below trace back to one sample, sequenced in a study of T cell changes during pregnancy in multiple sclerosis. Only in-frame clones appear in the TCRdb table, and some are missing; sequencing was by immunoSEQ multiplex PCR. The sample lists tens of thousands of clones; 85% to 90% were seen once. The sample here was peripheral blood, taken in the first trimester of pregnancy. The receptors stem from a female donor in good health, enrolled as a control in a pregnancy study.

In nucleotides, the CDR3 is TGTGCCAGCAGCTTGGATGTACACAGTAACTATGGCTACACCTTC. This codes for CASSLDVHSNYGYTF. The J gene is TRBJ1-2, the V gene TRBV5-6; D ambiguous. Germline lookup yields CDR1 SGHDT and CDR2 YYEEEE. V was trimmed by 0 bases and J by 1 base, leaving 10 bases between them. There are 15 residues in the CDR3. The variable domain in full, completed from reference TRBV5-6 and TRBJ1-2, reads DAGVTQSPTHLIKTRGQQVTLRCSPKSGHDTVSWYQQALGQGPQFIFQYYEEEERQRGNFPDRFSGHQFPNYSSELNVNALLLGDSALYLCASSLDVHSNYGYTFGSGTRLTVV.

The CDR3: CASSLTTSGTDTQYF. CDR3 coding DNA: TGTGCCAGCAGCTTAACCACCTCAGGGACAGATACGCAGTATTTT. This chain joins TRBV11-2 and TRBJ2-3; D perhaps matches TRBD1 (5 bases). Between the trimmed V and J ends, which lost 2 bases and 3 bases, there was a span of 12 bases. The CDR3 is 15 residues long. Germline V CDR1 and CDR2: SGHAT, FQNNGV.

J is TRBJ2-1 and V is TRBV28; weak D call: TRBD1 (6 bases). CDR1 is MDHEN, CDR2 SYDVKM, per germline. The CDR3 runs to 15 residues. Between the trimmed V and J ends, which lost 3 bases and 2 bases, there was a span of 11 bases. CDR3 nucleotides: TGTGCCAGCAGTTTCCGTTGGGACACCTACAATGAGCAGTTCTTC. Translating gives CASSFRWDTYNEQFF.

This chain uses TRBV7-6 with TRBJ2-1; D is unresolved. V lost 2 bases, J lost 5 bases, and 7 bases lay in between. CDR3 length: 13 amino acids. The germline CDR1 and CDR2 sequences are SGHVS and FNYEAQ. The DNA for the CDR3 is TGTGCCAGCAGCTTAACCAGGAACAATGAGCAGTTCTTC. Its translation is CASSLTRNNEQFF. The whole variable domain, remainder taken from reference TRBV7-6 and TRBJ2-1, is GAGVSQSPRYKVTKRGQDVALRCDPISGHVSLYWYRQALGQGPEFLTYFNYEAQQDKSGLPNDRFSAERPEGSISTLTIQRTEQRDSAMYRCASSLTRNNEQFFGPGTRLTVL.

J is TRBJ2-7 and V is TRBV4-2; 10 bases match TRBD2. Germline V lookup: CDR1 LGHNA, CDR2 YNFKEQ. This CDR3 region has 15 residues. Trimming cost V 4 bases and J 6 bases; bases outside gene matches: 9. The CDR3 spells CASSRLEREGSEQYF. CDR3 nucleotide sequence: TGTGCCAGCAGCCGTCTAGAGCGGGAGGGGAGCGAGCAGTACTTC.

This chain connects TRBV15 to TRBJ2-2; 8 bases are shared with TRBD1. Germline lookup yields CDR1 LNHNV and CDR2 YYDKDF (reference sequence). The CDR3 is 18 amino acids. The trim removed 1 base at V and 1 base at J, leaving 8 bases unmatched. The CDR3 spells CATSRALFDRGNTGELFF. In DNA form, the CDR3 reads TGTGCCACCAGCAGAGCGTTATTCGACAGGGGGAACACCGGGGAGCTGTTTTTT.

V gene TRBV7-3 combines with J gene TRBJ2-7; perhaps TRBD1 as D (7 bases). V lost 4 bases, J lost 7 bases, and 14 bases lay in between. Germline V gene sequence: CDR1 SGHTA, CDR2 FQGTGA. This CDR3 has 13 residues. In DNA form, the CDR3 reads TGTGCCAGCAGCTCCCAGACAGGGAGGGAGCAGTACTTC. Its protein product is CASSSQTGREQYF.

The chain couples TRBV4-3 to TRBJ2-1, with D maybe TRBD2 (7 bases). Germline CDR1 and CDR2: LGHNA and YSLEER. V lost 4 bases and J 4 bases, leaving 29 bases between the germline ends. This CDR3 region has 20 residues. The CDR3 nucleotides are TGCGCCAGCAGCCCTGGGATCGGGGGCCGGCGGGAGCGGGAATACAATGAGCAGTTCTTC. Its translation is CASSPGIGGRREREYNEQFF.

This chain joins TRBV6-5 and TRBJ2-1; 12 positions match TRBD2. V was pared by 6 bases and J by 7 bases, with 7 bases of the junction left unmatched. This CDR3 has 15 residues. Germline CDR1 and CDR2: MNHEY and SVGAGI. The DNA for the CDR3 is TGTGCCAGCAGCTCCACTAGCGGGGGGCTGAATGAGCAGTTCTTC. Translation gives CASSSTSGGLNEQFF.

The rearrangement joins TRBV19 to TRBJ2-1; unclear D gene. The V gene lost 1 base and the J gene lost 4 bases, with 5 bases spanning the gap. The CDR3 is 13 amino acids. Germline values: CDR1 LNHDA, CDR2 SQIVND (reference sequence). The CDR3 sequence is CASSIGAYNEQFF. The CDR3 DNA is TGTGCCAGTAGTATAGGGGCTTACAATGAGCAGTTCTTC.

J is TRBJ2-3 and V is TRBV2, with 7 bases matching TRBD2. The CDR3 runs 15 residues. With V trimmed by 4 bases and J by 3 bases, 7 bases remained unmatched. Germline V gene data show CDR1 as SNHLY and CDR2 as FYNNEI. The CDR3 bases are TGTGCCAGCAGTGTGACTAGCCCTCTGACAGATACGCAGTATTTT. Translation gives CASSVTSPLTDTQYF.

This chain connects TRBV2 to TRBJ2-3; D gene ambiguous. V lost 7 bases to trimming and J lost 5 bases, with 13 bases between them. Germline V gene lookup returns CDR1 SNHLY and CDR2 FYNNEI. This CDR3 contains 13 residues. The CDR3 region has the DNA TGTGCCAGCATGATTCGGTATTTAGATACGCAGTATTTT. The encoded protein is CASMIRYLDTQYF.

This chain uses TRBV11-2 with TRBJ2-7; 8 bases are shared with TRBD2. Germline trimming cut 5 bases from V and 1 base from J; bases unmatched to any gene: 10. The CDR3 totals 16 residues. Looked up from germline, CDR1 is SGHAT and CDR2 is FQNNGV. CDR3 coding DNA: TGTGCCAGCAGCCCCCTTTGGCGGGAGGATTCCTACGAGCAGTACTTC. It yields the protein CASSPLWREDSYEQYF. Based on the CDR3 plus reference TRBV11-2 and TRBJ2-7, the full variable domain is EAGVAQSPRYKIIEKRQSVAFWCNPISGHATLYWYQQILGQGPKLLIQFQNNGVVDDSQLPKDRFSAERLKGVDSTLKIQPAKLEDSAVYLCASSPLWREDSYEQYFGPGTRLTVT.

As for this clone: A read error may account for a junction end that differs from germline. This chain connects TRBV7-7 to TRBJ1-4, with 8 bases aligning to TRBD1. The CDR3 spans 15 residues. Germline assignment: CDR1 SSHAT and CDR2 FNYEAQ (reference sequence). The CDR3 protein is CASSPQQGANEKLFF. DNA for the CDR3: TGTGCTAGCAGCCCCCAACAGGGGGCTAATGAAAAACTGTTTTTT.

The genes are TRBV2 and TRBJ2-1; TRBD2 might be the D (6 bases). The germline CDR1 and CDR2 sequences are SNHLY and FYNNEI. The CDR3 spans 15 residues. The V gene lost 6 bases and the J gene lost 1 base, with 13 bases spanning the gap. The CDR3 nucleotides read TGTGCCAGCAGGAAGGGCGGGACGTCCTACAATGAGCAGTTCTTC. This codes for CASRKGGTSYNEQFF.

The CDR3: CASSPGHLNTEAFF. The CDR3 region has the DNA TGTGCCAGCAGTCCCGGACATCTGAACACTGAAGCTTTCTTT. This sequence joins TRBV5-6 and TRBJ1-1, with a tentative D call TRBD1 (5 bases). This CDR3 spans 14 amino acids. Deletions cut 5 bases from V and 0 bases from J, with 11 bases between. Germline V gives CDR1 SGHDT, CDR2 YYEEEE.

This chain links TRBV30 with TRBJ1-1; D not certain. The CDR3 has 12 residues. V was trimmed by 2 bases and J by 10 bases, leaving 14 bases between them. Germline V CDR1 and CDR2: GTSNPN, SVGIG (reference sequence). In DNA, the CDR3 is TGTGCCTGGAGTCCTAGCGTAGGCGTAGCTTTCTTT. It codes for CAWSPSVGVAFF.

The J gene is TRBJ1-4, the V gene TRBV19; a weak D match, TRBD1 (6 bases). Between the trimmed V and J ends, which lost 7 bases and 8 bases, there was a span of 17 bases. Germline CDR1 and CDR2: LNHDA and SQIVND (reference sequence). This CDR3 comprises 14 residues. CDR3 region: CASTPGETGEKLFF. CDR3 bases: TGTGCCAGTACCCCCGGAGAGACAGGAGAAAAACTGTTTTTT.

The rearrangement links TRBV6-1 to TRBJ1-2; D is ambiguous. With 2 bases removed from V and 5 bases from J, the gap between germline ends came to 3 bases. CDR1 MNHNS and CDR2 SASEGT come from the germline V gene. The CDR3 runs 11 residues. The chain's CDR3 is CASSELYGYTF. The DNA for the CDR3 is TGTGCCAGCAGTGAATTATATGGCTACACCTTC.

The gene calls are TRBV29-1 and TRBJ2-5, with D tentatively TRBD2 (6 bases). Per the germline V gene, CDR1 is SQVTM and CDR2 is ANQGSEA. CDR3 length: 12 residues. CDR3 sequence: CQRAPKEETQYF. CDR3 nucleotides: TGCCAGCGGGCTCCAAAGGAAGAGACCCAGTACTTC.

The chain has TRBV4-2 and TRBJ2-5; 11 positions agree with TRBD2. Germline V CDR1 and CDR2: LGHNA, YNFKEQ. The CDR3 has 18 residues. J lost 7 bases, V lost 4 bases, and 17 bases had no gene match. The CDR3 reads CASSPDSSGGRYRRTQYF. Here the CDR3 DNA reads TGTGCCAGCAGCCCTGATTCTAGCGGGGGGCGCTATAGGAGGACCCAGTACTTC.